What follows are 22 T cell receptor beta chains derived from one specimen sequenced in a study of shared clonotypes between healthy human individuals (dated by TCRdb to the early 2020s). The library was made by the immunoSEQ multiplex PCR assay. Imported from immuneACCESS, the table was reduced by TCRdb to in-frame sequences with V and J called. These copies leave out some clones; in studies compared against another copy, an unresolved V gene accounts for under half, and the cause of the remainder is not known. Recorded for this sample are roughly 2 million clones; 90% to 96% of them occurred a single time. The ten largest make up 0.13% of the sample. The sequenced sample consisted of naive CD4+ T cells sorted from blood. In the paper's terms, the cell subset or site label means: CD45RA+ positively selected. The receptors were gathered from a man aged 18 to 30 in good health.

Turning to this clone: The junction shows a germline mismatch at one end, possibly a read error. The V and J genes are TRBV6-6 and TRBJ1-4, with D perhaps TRBD1 (5 bases). CDR1 is MNHNY and CDR2 is SVGAGI in the germline V gene (reference sequence). The CDR3 loop spans 12 amino acids. The DNA for the CDR3 is TGTGCCAGCAGTACCGGAGGGACCCCCTCAATATTT. Its protein product is CASSTGGTPSIF.

This chain uses TRBV18 with TRBJ1-2, with 9 nucleotides matching TRBD1. CDR3 size: 15 residues. Losses at the gene ends were 4 bases for V and 7 bases for J; bases not matched to a gene: 10. CDR1 is KGHSH, CDR2 LQKENI, per germline. The CDR3 DNA reads TGTGCCAGCTCACGTTACCGACAGGGGGACAGTGGCTACACCTTC. Translating it yields CASSRYRQGDSGYTF.

This clone was recorded once. In the same sample, other DNA sequences code for this CDR3. The rearrangement uses TRBV30 and TRBJ1-4; 8 bases agree with TRBD1. CDR3 length: 12 residues. V shed 5 bases and J 8 bases; nucleotides not matched to a gene: 4. Germline assignment: CDR1 GTSNPN and CDR2 SVGIG (reference sequence). CDR3 DNA sequence: TGTGCCTGGGGACAGGGTACAGAAAAACTGTTTTTT. Translating it yields CAWGQGTEKLFF.

This clone occurred once. The chain links TRBV6-5 to TRBJ2-1; D uncertain. Germline V gene sequence: CDR1 MNHEY, CDR2 SVGAGI. V was shortened by 8 bases and J by 8 bases, with 10 bases between the two germline ends. The CDR3 loop spans 11 amino acids. The DNA for the CDR3 is TGTGCCAGCGGATCCGTGTATGAGCAGTTCTTC. It is translated as CASGSVYEQFF.

V is TRBV14 and J is TRBJ1-6, with TRBD1 matching over 9 bases. After removal of 4 bases from V and 8 bases from J, the junction contained 9 bases not matched to a gene. The CDR3 spans 16 residues. CDR1 and CDR2 (germline): SGHDN, FVKESK. CDR3 DNA sequence: TGTGCCAGCAGCCCCGGGAGGGACAGGGTTGATTCACCCCTCCACTTT. As protein: CASSPGRDRVDSPLHF.

J is TRBJ2-1 and V is TRBV5-1; D is undetermined. Germline CDR1 and CDR2: SGHRS and YFSETQ. The CDR3 length is 13 residues. The ends were cut back, 0 bases at V and 8 bases at J, with 9 bases in the middle. In DNA, the CDR3 is TGCGCCAGCAGCTTGGCGGGTAGGGATGAGCAGTTCTTC. Its protein product is CASSLAGRDEQFF.

This rearrangement joins TRBV11-2 to TRBJ2-2; perhaps D is TRBD1 or TRBD2 (5 bases each). V was pared by 5 bases and J by 6 bases, with 13 bases between. The CDR3 is 14 amino acids. Looked up from germline, CDR1 is SGHAT and CDR2 is FQNNGV. CDR3 nucleotide sequence: TGTGCCAGCAGCAGGGACCTAACGCCCGGGGAGCTGTTTTTT. The encoded protein is CASSRDLTPGELFF.

This chain uses TRBV2 with TRBJ2-7; 7 nucleotides line up with TRBD1. CDR1 and CDR2 (germline): SNHLY, FYNNEI. Trimming cost V 4 bases and J 5 bases; bases outside gene matches: 5. The CDR3 runs 13 residues. The CDR3 DNA reads TGTGCCAGCAGTGTAAGACAGGGCAACGAGCAGTACTTC. This translates into CASSVRQGNEQYF.

J is TRBJ2-7 and V is TRBV10-3; D gene unclear. Germline CDR1 ENHRY, CDR2 SYGVKD. CDR3 size: 14 residues. The V and J ends lost 4 bases and 2 bases respectively, with 12 bases between them. The CDR3 DNA sequence: TGTGCCATCAGTGTAAAAATCGGCCCCTACGAGCAGTACTTC. Its protein product is CAISVKIGPYEQYF.

V and J are TRBV27 and TRBJ2-2, with TRBD2 identical over 12 bases. CDR1 is MNHEY, CDR2 SMNVEV, per germline (reference sequence). After removal of 6 bases from V and 2 bases from J, the junction contained 4 bases not matched to a gene. The CDR3 loop spans 16 amino acids. The CDR3 spells CASRLAGGLNTGELFF. CDR3 nucleotides: TGTGCCAGCAGACTAGCGGGAGGCTTAAACACCGGGGAGCTGTTTTTT.

The genes are TRBV5-1 and TRBJ2-7; 13 positions agree with TRBD2. Germline CDR1 reads SGHRS; CDR2 reads YFSETQ. This CDR3 comprises 16 residues. The ends lost 7 bases at V and 4 bases at J; junction bases unmatched: 11. The CDR3 loop is CASGPGTSGTAYEQYF. DNA for the CDR3: TGCGCCAGCGGACCCGGGACTAGCGGGACTGCTTACGAGCAGTACTTC.

The chain joins TRBV10-1 to TRBJ1-1; D gene unclear. V lost 4 bases, J lost 4 bases, and 10 bases lay in between. The CDR3 covers 13 residues. Germline CDR1 reads WNHNN; CDR2 reads SYGVQD (reference sequence). The CDR3 loop reads CASSGTWFTEAFF. The CDR3 nucleotides are TGCGCCAGCAGTGGGACTTGGTTCACTGAAGCTTTCTTT.

This clone was seen just once. The J gene is TRBJ2-5, the V gene TRBV5-1; no clear D. The CDR3 runs to 15 residues. The V gene's germline CDR1 is SGHRS and CDR2 YFSETQ. V was clipped by 0 bases and J by 1 base, with 10 bases between them. The CDR3 coding sequence is TGCGCCAGCAGCTTGGGGGGTTCGCTCCAAGAGACCCAGTACTTC. This sequence encodes CASSLGGSLQETQYF.

Of note for this clone: Other DNA sequences in the same sample also yield this CDR3. This chain joins TRBV5-1 and TRBJ2-3; the D gene is possibly TRBD1 (6 bases). CDR1 is SGHRS and CDR2 is YFSETQ in the germline V gene. CDR3 length: 13 residues. Trimming removed 0 bases from V and 4 bases from J, with 6 bases in between. CDR3 loop: CASSLAGADTQYF. The CDR3 DNA follows: TGCGCCAGCAGCTTGGCAGGGGCAGATACGCAGTATTTT.

V gene TRBV29-1 combines with J gene TRBJ2-7; D is undetermined. Germline V CDR1 and CDR2: SQVTM, ANQGSEA. This CDR3 contains 12 residues. Trimming took 4 bases from V and 1 from J, leaving 8 bases between them. This CDR3 reads CSVGQPSYEQYF. CDR3 nucleotide sequence: TGCAGCGTTGGGCAGCCGTCCTACGAGCAGTACTTC.

CDR3 in amino acids: CASSYTSGVGELFF. The DNA of the CDR3 is TGTGCCAGCAGCTATACTTCAGGGGTCGGGGAGCTGTTTTTT. J is TRBJ2-2 and V is TRBV9; D may be TRBD1 (6 bases). There are 14 residues in the CDR3. Trimming stripped 4 bases from V and 7 bases from J, with 14 bases between. CDR1 and CDR2 (germline): SGDLS, YYNGEE.

V is TRBV6-1 and J is TRBJ2-7; TRBD2 matches 8 bases. CDR3 length: 14 amino acids. The germline V gene encodes CDR1 MNHNS and CDR2 SASEGT. Unmatched junction bases numbered 6, after V lost 6 bases and J lost 2 bases. The CDR3 loop is CASSDIAGPYEQYF. CDR3 nucleotide sequence: TGTGCCAGCAGCGACATAGCGGGACCCTACGAGCAGTACTTC.

This clone has just one count. Written as DNA, the CDR3 is TGTGCCAGCTCACCAGGTTGGGGAATCAAAAACATTCAGTACTTC. Translation: CASSPGWGIKNIQYF. J is TRBJ2-4 and V is TRBV18; the D is unclear. The CDR3 is 15 amino acids. Per the germline V gene, CDR1 is KGHSH and CDR2 is LQKENI. V was pared by 2 bases and J by 3 bases, with 11 bases between.

This chain uses TRBV11-2 with TRBJ2-7; 9 nucleotides agree with TRBD1. The V gene end was trimmed by 5 bases and the J gene end by 4 bases; junction bases not matched to a gene: 6. Germline CDR1 is SGHAT and CDR2 is FQNNGV. The CDR3 runs 14 residues. The DNA of the CDR3 is TGTGCCAGCAGCCCCGGACAGGGGACATACGAGCAGTACTTC. Protein: CASSPGQGTYEQYF.

With respect to this clone: This sample also contains other DNA sequences that code for the same CDR3. V usage is TRBV6-5 and J usage is TRBJ2-3, with 9 bases lining up with TRBD2. The CDR3 loop spans 15 amino acids. CDR1 and CDR2 (germline): MNHEY, SVGAGI. The trim removed 3 bases at V and 1 base at J, leaving 2 bases unmatched. The CDR3, as DNA: TGTGCCAGCAGTTATCGACTAGCGGGCACAGATACGCAGTATTTT. Translating gives CASSYRLAGTDTQYF.

The rearrangement links TRBV5-4 to TRBJ1-6, with D possibly matching TRBD1 (6 bases). CDR1 is SGHNT and CDR2 is YYREEE in the germline V gene (reference sequence). Trimming pared 4 bases from V and 8 bases from J, leaving 10 bases between. CDR3 length: 13 residues. In DNA, the CDR3 is TGTGCCAGCAGCAACGCAGGGGATTCACCCCTCCACTTT. It yields the protein CASSNAGDSPLHF.

DNA of the CDR3: TGTGCCAGCTCACCCGGACTGGGAGCCTACAATGAGCAGTTCTTC. Protein product: CASSPGLGAYNEQFF. This chain connects TRBV18 to TRBJ2-1; the D gene is possibly TRBD2 (5 bases). The CDR3 loop spans 15 amino acids. The germline gives CDR1 KGHSH, CDR2 LQKENI. The V end lost 3 bases, the J end lost 2 bases, and 11 bases lay between the germline ends.